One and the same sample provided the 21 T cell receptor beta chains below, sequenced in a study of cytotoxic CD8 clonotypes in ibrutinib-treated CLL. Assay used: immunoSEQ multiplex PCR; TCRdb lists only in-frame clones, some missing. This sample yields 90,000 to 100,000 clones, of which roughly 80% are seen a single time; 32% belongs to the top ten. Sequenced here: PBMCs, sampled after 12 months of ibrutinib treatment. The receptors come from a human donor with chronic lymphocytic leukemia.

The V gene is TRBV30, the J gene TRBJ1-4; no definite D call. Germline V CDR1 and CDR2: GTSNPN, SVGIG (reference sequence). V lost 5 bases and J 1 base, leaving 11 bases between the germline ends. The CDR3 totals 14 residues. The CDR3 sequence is CAWGPPLTNEKLFF. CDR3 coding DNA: TGTGCCTGGGGCCCCCCTCTAACTAATGAAAAACTGTTTTTT. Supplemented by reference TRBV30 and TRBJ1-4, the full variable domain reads SQTIHQWPATLVQPVGSPLSLECTVEGTSNPNLYWYRQAAGRGLQLLFYSVGIGQISSEVPQNLSASRPQDRQFILSSKKLLLSDSGFYLCAWGPPLTNEKLFFGSGTQLSVL.

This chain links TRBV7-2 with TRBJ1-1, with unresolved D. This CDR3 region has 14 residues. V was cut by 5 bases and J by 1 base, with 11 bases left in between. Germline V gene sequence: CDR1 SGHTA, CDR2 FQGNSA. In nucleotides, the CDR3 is TGTGCCAGCAGCCCCACCCTCCAGAACACTGAAGCTTTCTTT. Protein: CASSPTLQNTEAFF.

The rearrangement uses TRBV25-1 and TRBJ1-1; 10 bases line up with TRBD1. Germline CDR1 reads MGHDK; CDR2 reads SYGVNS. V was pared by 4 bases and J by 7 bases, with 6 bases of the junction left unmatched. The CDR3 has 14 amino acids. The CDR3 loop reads CASSARQGASEAFF. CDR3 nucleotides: TGTGCCAGCAGTGCTCGACAGGGGGCGAGTGAAGCTTTCTTT. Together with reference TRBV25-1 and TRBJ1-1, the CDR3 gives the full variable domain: EADIYQTPRYLVIGTGKKITLECSQTMGHDKMYWYQQDPGMELHLIHYSYGVNSTEKGDLSSESTVSRIRTEHFPLTLESARPSHTSQYLCASSARQGASEAFFGQGTRLTVV.

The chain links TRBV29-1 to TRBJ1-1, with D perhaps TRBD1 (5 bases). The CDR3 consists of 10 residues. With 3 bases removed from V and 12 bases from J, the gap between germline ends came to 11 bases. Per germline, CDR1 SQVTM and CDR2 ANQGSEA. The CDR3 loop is CSVDRGYPFF. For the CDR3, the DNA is TGCAGCGTTGATAGGGGTTACCCTTTCTTT.

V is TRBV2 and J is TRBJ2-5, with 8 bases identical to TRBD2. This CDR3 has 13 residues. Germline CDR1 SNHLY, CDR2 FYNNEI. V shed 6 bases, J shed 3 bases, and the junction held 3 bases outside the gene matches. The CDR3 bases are TGTGCCAGCAGATTCGGGGGGGAAGAGACCCAGTACTTC. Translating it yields CASRFGGEETQYF.

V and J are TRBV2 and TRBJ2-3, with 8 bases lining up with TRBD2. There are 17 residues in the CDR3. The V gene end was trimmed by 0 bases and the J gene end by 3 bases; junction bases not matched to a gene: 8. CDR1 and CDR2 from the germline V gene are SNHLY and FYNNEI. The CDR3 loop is CASSEASGGWSTDTQYF. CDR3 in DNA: TGTGCCAGCAGTGAAGCATCGGGGGGGTGGTCGACAGATACGCAGTATTTT.

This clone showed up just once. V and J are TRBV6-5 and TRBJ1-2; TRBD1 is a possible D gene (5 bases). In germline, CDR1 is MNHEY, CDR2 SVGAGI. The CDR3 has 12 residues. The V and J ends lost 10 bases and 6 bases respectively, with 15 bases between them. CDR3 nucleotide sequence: TGTGCCACCTCGGACACCACAAATGGCTACACCTTC. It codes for CATSDTTNGYTF.

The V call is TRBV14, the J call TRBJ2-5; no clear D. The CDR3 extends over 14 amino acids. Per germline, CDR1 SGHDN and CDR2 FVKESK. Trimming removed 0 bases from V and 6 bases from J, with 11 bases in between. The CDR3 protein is CASSQDSAKKTQYF. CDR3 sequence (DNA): TGTGCCAGCAGCCAAGACAGTGCCAAGAAGACCCAGTACTTC. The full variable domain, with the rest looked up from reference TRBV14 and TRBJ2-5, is EAGVTQFPSHSVIEKGQTVTLRCDPISGHDNLYWYRRVMGKEIKFLLHFVKESKQDESGMPNNRFLAERTGGTYSTLKVQPAELEDSGVYFCASSQDSAKKTQYFGPGTRLLVL.

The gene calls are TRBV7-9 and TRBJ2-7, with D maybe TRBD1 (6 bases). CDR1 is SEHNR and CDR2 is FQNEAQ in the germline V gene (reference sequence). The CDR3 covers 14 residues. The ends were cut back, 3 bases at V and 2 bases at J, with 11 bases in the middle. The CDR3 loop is CASSFTGSPYEQYF. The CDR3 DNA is TGTGCCAGCAGCTTTACAGGGAGCCCCTACGAGCAGTACTTC.

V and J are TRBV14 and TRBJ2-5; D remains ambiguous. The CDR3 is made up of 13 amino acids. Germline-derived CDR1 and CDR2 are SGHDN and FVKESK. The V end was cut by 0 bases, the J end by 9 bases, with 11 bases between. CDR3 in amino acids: CASSQDPVTAQYF. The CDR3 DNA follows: TGTGCCAGCAGCCAAGACCCCGTCACGGCCCAGTACTTC.

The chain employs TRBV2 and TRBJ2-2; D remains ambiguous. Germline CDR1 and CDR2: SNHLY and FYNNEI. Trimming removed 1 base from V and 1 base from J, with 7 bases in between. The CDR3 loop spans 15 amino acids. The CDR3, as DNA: TGTGCCAGCAGTGAAGTGCCAGTGAACACCGGGGAGCTGTTTTTT. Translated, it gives CASSEVPVNTGELFF.

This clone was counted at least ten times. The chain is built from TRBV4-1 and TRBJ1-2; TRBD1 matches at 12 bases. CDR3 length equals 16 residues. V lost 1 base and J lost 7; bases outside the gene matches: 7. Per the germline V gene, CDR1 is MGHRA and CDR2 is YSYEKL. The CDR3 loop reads CASSQGPGTGGGGYTF. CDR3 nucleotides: TGCGCCAGCAGCCAAGGTCCTGGGACAGGGGGCGGTGGCTACACCTTC.

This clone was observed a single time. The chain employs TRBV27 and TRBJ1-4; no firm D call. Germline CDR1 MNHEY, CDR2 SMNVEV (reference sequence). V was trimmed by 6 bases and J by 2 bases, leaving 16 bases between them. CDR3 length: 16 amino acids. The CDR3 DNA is TGTGCCAGCAGGACGTTTCTCGGTGGCACTAATGAAAAACTGTTTTTT. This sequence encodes CASRTFLGGTNEKLFF.

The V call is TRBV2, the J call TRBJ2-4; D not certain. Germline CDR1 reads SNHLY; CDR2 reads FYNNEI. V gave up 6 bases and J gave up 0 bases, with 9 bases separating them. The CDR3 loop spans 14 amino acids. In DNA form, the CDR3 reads TGTGCCAGCAGGCTCGAGCTAGCCAAAAACATTCAGTACTTC. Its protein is CASRLELAKNIQYF.

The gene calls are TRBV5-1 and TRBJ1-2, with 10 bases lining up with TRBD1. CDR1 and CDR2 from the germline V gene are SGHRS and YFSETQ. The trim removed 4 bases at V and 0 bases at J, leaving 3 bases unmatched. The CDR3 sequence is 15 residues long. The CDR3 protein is CASSRDRGANYGYTF. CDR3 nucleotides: TGCGCCAGCAGCCGGGACAGGGGAGCTAACTATGGCTACACCTTC.

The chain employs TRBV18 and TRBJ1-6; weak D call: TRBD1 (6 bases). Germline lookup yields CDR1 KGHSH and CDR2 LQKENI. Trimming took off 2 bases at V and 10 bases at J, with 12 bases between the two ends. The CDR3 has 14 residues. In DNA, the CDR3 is TGTGCCAGCTCACCAGGGGGCCAGGGGTCACCCCTCCACTTT. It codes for CASSPGGQGSPLHF.

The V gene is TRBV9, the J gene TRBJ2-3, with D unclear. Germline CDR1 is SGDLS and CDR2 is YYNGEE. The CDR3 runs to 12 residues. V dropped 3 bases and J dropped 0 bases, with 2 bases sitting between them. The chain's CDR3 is CASSGSTDTQYF. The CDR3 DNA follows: TGTGCCAGCAGCGGTAGCACAGATACGCAGTATTTT.

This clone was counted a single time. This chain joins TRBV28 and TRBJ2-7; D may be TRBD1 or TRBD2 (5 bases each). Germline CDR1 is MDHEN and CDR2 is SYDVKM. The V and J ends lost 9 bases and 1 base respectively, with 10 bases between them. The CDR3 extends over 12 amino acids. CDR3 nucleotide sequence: TGTGCCAGTGTTGGGGGTTCCTACGAGCAGTACTTC. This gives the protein CASVGGSYEQYF.

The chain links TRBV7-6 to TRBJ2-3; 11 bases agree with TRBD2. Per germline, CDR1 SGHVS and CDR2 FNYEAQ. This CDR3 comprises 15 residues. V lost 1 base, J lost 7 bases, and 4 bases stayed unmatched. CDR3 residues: CASSLDLAGGYTQYF. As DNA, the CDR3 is TGTGCCAGCAGCTTAGATCTAGCGGGGGGATATACGCAGTATTTT.

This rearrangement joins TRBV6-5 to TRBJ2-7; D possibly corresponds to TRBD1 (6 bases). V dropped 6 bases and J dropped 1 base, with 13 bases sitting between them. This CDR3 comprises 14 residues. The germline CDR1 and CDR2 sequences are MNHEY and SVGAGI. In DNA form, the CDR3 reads TGTGCCAGCAGCCCGACAGGTCAGTCCTACGAGCAGTACTTC. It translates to CASSPTGQSYEQYF.

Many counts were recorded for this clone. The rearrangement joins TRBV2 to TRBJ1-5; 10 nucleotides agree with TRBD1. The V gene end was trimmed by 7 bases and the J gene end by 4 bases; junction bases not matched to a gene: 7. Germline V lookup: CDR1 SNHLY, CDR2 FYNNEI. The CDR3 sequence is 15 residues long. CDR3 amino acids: CASIVGQGSNQPQHF. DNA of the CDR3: TGTGCCAGCATTGTGGGACAGGGGAGTAATCAGCCCCAGCATTTT.